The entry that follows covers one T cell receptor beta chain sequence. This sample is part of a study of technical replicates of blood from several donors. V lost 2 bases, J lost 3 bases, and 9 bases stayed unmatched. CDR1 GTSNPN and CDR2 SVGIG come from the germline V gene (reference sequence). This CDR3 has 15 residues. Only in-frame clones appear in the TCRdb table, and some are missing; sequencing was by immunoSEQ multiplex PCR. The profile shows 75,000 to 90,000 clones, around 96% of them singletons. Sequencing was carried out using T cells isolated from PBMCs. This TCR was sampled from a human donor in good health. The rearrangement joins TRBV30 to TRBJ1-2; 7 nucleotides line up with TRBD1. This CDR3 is CAWSPWGQNHYGYTF. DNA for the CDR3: TGTGCCTGGAGTCCCTGGGGACAGAACCACTATGGCTACACCTTC.